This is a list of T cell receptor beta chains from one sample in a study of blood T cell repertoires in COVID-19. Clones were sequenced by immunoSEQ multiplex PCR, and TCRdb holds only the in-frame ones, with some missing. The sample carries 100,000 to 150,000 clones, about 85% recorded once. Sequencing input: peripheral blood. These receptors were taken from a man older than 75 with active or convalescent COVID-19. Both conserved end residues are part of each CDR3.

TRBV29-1 CSVEGGRNQPQHF
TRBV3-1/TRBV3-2 CASSIPFAGAGTDTQYF
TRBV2 CASRAGQGATGELFF
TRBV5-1 CASSYDRNEQFF
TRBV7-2 CASGTRASAWSADTQYF
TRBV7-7 CASSRTSGGLNTQYF
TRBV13 CASSPRMILSYNEQFF
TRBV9 CASSDRQGPKNIQYF
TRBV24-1 CATSDFQGGAIGEQYF
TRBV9 CASSLEPGLGSGNTIYF
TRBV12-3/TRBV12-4 CATPLKSSYEQYF
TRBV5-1 CASSSGLAGLTDTQYF
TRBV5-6 CASRPGFDVGYEQYF
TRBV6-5 CASSYSSGGRAGELFF
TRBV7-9 CASSLGTSVTYNEQFF
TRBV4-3 CASSQATSGRAYEQYF
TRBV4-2 CASSERPLTSGSSDTQYF
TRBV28 CASSQSKHRAIRPYGYTF
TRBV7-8 CASSPGGSEAFF
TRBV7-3 CASSLTASGAGTDTQYF